The rows below give T cell receptor beta chains drawn from one sample of a study of T cells in Graves' hyperthyroidism and ophthalmopathy. From the multiplex PCR reads, TCRdb called clonotypes with MiXCR, one entry per CDR3 protein. The table includes 530,000 or so distinct CDR3 sequences, about 15% detected once. The sample was blood. These receptors were taken from a young woman with Graves' ophthalmopathy. The CDR3 runs from the conserved cysteine through the conserved F or W. A D gene is named only where the DNA matches it firmly. Clone size is shown for a subset of rows, as once, few, many or a class of expanded clone.

>many|-|15|TRBJ2-5|TRBV6-2/TRBV6-3
TGTGCCAGCAGTTACTCCAGCGCAGGCCAAGAGACCCAGTACTTC
CASSYSSAGQETQYF
>many|TRBD1|14|TRBJ1-1|TRBV9
TGTGCCAGCAGCGTAGAGGGGGCGTCCACTGAAGCTTTCTTT
CASSVEGASTEAFF
>-|TRBD2|14|TRBJ2-1|TRBV7-2
TGTGCCAGCAGCTTGGGGACTAGCGTCAATGAGCAGTTCTTC
CASSLGTSVNEQFF
>many|-|13|TRBJ1-5|TRBV28
TGTGCCAGCAGACAGAAACGCAATCAGCCCCAGCATTTT
CASRQKRNQPQHF
>many|-|14|TRBJ1-3|TRBV12-3/TRBV12-4
TGTGCCAGCAGTTTAGGCTTCTCTGGAAACACCATATATTTT
CASSLGFSGNTIYF
>many|-|16|TRBJ2-1|TRBV6-1
TGTGCCAGCAGTCCCGCCGCTTATGGCGGATACAATGAGCAGTTCTTC
CASSPAAYGGYNEQFF
>-|-|15|TRBJ2-4|TRBV10-3
TGTGCCATCAGTGAGTCGAATAATGTGAAAAACATTCAGTACTTC
CAISESNNVKNIQYF
>-|TRBD1|13|TRBJ1-1|TRBV29-1
TGCAGCGGCGGACAGGGAATGAACACTGAAGCTTTCTTT
CSGGQGMNTEAFF
>many|TRBD2|19|TRBJ2-7|TRBV20-1
TGCAGTGCTAGAGATCATTTCGGGTCGGGGACTAGCGTCTCCTACGAGCAGTACTTC
CSARDHFGSGTSVSYEQYF
>few|TRBD1|16|TRBJ1-6|TRBV30
TGTGCCTGGAGTGTAAGGGGACAGGGTAATAATTCACCCCTCCACTTT
CAWSVRGQGNNSPLHF
>-|-|16|TRBJ2-7|TRBV6-1
TGTGCCAGCAACTCCAAAGCGGCAGTCTTGGGGGACGAGCAGTACTTC
CASNSKAAVLGDEQYF
>many|-|13|TRBJ2-5|TRBV2
TGTGCCAGCAAGCGATCGTACCAAGAGACCCAGTACTTC
CASKRSYQETQYF
>many|-|16|TRBJ2-1|TRBV4-3
TGCGCCAGCAGCCGGCCCCGGGTCCTGGTTGACAATGAGCAGTTCTTC
CASSRPRVLVDNEQFF
>many|TRBD1|16|TRBJ2-2|TRBV7-9
TGTGCCAGCAGCTCGGGACAGGGGGAGAACACCGGGGAGCTGTTTTTT
CASSSGQGENTGELFF
>many|-|12|TRBJ2-1|TRBV20-1
TGCAGCGCTAGCATCAGGGGCCGTGAGCAGTTCTTC
CSASIRGREQFF
>many|-|16|TRBJ2-6|TRBV20-1
TGCAGTGCTAGTCTGACCTTCCTCTCTGGGGCCAACGTCCTGACTTTC
CSASLTFLSGANVLTF
>-|-|14|TRBJ1-3|TRBV28
TGTGCCAGCACGCCGGGGTCCTCTGGAAACACCATATATTTT
CASTPGSSGNTIYF
>many|TRBD2|14|TRBJ2-7|TRBV5-1
TGCGCCAGCAGCAGCACTAGCGAGGTGGGCGAGCAGTACTTC
CASSSTSEVGEQYF
>many|-|13|TRBJ2-5|TRBV20-1
TGCAGTGCTAGAAGGTCCCAACAAGAGACCCAGTACTTC
CSARRSQQETQYF
>few|TRBD1|13|TRBJ1-2|TRBV6-1
TGTGCCAGCGGACAGGCCCCTAACTATGGCTACACCTTC
CASGQAPNYGYTF
>few|-|13|TRBJ1-2|TRBV2
TGTGCCAGCAGTGAGGGCAGCCACTATGGCTACACCTTC
CASSEGSHYGYTF
>few|-|17|TRBJ1-3|TRBV5-5
TGTGCCAGCAGCTTGGGGGCTCCGTGGGACTCTGGAAACACCATATATTTT
CASSLGAPWDSGNTIYF
>many|-|18|TRBJ1-5|TRBV28
TGTGCCAGCAGTTTAAGGCCCGGTGGTTTGTATAGCAATCAGCCCCAGCATTTT
CASSLRPGGLYSNQPQHF
>many|-|13|TRBJ2-5|TRBV7-3
TGTGCCAGCAGCTTAGGCGGGGAAGAGACCCAGTACTTC
CASSLGGEETQYF
>-|-|12|TRBJ1-1|TRBV28
TGTGCCAGCAGTTACGGGCGGCGAGAAGCTTTCTTT
CASSYGRREAFF
>few|-|14|TRBJ2-5|TRBV4-1
TGCGCCAGCAGCCAAAGCTCGACAACGGAGACCCAGTACTTC
CASSQSSTTETQYF
>few|TRBD1|15|TRBJ2-5|TRBV29-1
TGCAGCGTTGAGGACAGGGGAGGGATTTTGGGGACCCAGTACTTC
CSVEDRGGILGTQYF
>-|-|15|TRBJ2-1|TRBV9
TGTGCCAGCAGCGTAGCCTTTTCCTCCTACAATGAGCAGTTCTTC
CASSVAFSSYNEQFF
>few|-|14|TRBJ1-5|TRBV15
TGTGCCACCAGCAGAGATCCGTCCAATCAGCCCCAGCATTTT
CATSRDPSNQPQHF
>many|-|15|TRBJ1-1|TRBV13
TGTGCCAGCAGCGGCCCGGGACACTTGAACACTGAAGCTTTCTTT
CASSGPGHLNTEAFF
>-|TRBD2|15|TRBJ2-7|TRBV25-1
TGTGCCAGCAGGGCCTTAGCGGGAAACTCCTACGAGCAGTACTTC
CASRALAGNSYEQYF
>few|TRBD1|15|TRBJ2-1|TRBV18
TGTGCCAGCTCACGTGCCGGGACAGGAGCAAATGAGCAGTTCTTC
CASSRAGTGANEQFF
>many|TRBD1|14|TRBJ1-6|TRBV27
TGTGCCAGCAGTTCCGACAGGGTTTATTCACCCCTCCACTTT
CASSSDRVYSPLHF
>once|-|14|TRBJ2-3|TRBV13
TGTGCCAGCATGGAGGGGGGGCCCGGGGTTACGCAGTATTTT
CASMEGGPGVTQYF
>-|TRBD1|15|TRBJ1-5|TRBV6-1
TGTGCCAGCAGGGAGGGACAGGGAATAAATCAGCCCCAGCATTTT
CASREGQGINQPQHF
>many|TRBD1|17|TRBJ2-7|TRBV3-1
TGTGCCAGCAGCCAAGGCCGGGACAGGGTGGGCTGGTACGAGCAGTACTTC
CASSQGRDRVGWYEQYF
>many|TRBD2|16|TRBJ2-5|TRBV7-9
TGTGCCAGCAGCCCTAGGACTAGCGGGAATGTTGAGACCCAGTACTTC
CASSPRTSGNVETQYF
>few|-|10|TRBJ2-1|TRBV10-1
TGCGCCAGTCCGGGTCCAGGGGAGTTCTTC
CASPGPGEFF
>-|-|14|TRBJ1-2|TRBV28
TGTGCCAGCAGTTCGGTCAGGGGTTTCTATGGCTACACCTTC
CASSSVRGFYGYTF
>many|-|14|TRBJ2-2|TRBV2
TGTGCCAGCAACAGGGCCAGTGGGGCCGGGGAGCTGTTTTTT
CASNRASGAGELFF
>-|-|14|TRBJ2-7|TRBV20-1
TGCAGTGCTAGAGTGACCCGGAGCTCCTACGAGCAGTACTTC
CSARVTRSSYEQYF